This T cell receptor (beta chain) emerged from a study of blood T cell repertoires in COVID-19 (dated by TCRdb to 2018 to 2021). For the wider study: Collaborator samples came from the United States, Italy and Spain and covered acute and convalescent phases of COVID-19. Deeply sampled blood TCRbeta repertoires from subjects exposed to, actively infected with, or recovered from COVID-19 were included in the dataset. A de-identified subject ID, COVID-19 status, age in years and sex were almost always included in the sample metadata. The samples were drawn from the first 160 participants of the ongoing ImmuneRACE study and from 950 to 1,500 subjects provided by 6 global collaborators. Where available, HLA class I and class II types were taken from metadata supplied by the sample provider and were not determined by assay-based typing. The prospective study material was composed of cDNA or gDNA derived from T cells, B-cell-depleted T cells, or PBMCs. A freely available public database, intended as a resource for researchers studying the immune response to SARS-CoV-2, is where the repertoires were released.

Here is what the overall study found, with its caveats: The amount of clinical and demographic metadata varied by source and participant and was provided uncurated.

Another Seattle source contributed samples from volunteer blood donors who had recovered from COVID-19. Each collaborating institution followed its own protocols to collect whole blood in K2EDTA tubes. For TCRbeta analysis, collaborator samples were shipped as frozen whole blood, as isolated PBMCs, or as DNA extracted from either sample type. A remark on this clone: Its antigen has not been determined. Germline is not matched at one junction end, which may reflect a read error.

Counted from cysteine to phenylalanine, this CDR3 has 16 amino acids. This entry keeps only the CDR3 DNA: 48 bases, framed from base 1. The germline V gene sets CDR1 to SGHRS and CDR2 to YFSETQ. The immunoSEQ Assay, a bias-controlled multiplex PCR, was used to amplify TCRbeta CDR3 regions from genomic DNA. In the original analysis: Nucleated cell counts per sample were estimated from amplification of reference gene primers within the assay. To quantify the absolute abundance of each unique TCRbeta CDR3 rearrangement, sequence reads were collapsed and filtered. Productive Simpson clonality was computed per sample as the square root of Simpson's diversity index over productive rearrangements. Sourced from immuneACCESS, this table was stored by TCRdb with only in-frame sequences that have V and J called. A share of the clones is absent; for the studies checked, an unresolved V gene accounts for under half, and the remainder has no known explanation. The V and J calls and the clone size are those of that table, but D and trimming were determined from the DNA. This sample gives about 260,000 clones in total; roughly 84% of them show up just once. More than 1.5% of the sample is held by the ten biggest clonotypes.

The sequence came from a woman between 40 and 50 years old who had recovered from COVID-19. The rearranged segments are TRBV5-1 and TRBJ2-1; TRBD2 aligns with 7 central bases. The sequenced sample was peripheral blood. The nucleotide sequence reads TGCGCCCGCAGCTTGGTGGGGGGGAGCTCCTACAATGAGCAGTTCTTC. It is translated as CARSLVGGSSYNEQFF.